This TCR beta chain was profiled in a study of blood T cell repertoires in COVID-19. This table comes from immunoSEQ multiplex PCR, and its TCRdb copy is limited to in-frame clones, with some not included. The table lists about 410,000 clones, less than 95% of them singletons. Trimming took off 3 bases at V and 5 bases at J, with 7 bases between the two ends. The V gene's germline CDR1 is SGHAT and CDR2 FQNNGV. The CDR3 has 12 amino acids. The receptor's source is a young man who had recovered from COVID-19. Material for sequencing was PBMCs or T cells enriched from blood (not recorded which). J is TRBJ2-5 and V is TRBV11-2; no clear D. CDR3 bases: TGTGCCAGCAGCTTTTACGGGGAGACCCAGTACTTC. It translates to CASSFYGETQYF.